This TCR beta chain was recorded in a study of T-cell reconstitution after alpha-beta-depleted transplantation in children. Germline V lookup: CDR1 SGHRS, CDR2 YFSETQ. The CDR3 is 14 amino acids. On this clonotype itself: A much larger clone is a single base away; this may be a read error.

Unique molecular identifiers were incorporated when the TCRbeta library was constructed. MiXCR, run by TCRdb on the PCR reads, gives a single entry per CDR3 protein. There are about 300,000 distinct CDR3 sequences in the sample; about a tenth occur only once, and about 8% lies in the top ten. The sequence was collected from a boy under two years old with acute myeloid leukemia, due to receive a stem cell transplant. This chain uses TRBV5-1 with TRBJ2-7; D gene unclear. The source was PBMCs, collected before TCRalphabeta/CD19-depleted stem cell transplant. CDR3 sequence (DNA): TGCGCCAGGAGCTTGGCCCTGGGAACCTACGAGCAGTACTTC. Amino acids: CARSLALGTYEQYF.